This T cell receptor beta chain was found in a study of tumor-infiltrating lymphocytes in localized non-small cell lung cancer. The study, taken as a whole, reports: No T-cell fraction difference was seen between IM1 and IM2 tumors.

The repertoire was sequenced with immunoSEQ multiplex PCR; TCRdb's copy has only in-frame clones and lacks some. The data contain about 12,000 clones, around 79% of them singletons. Trimming left V 0 bases short and J 8 bases short, with 8 bases between. Germline values: CDR1 MDHEN, CDR2 SYDVKM. The CDR3 runs 13 residues. In its sample, this clone was seen a few times. Its cognate antigen is unknown. What was sequenced was lung tumor tissue. The TCR was taken from a human donor with non-small cell lung cancer. The gene calls are TRBV28 and TRBJ2-4; the D gene could be TRBD1 or TRBD2 (5 bases each). CDR3 region: CASSLWGTHIQYF. The CDR3 bases are TGTGCCAGCAGTTTATGGGGGACCCACATTCAGTACTTC.